The clone carrying this TCR beta chain has ten or more counts. The time point is: longitudinal time-point 3. The data stem from a study of neurological immune-mediated disorders. TCRdb redid the calling of the 5' RACE reads with MiXCR, one entry per CDR3 protein. This table holds around 100,000 distinct CDR3 sequences, 10% to 13% found once. Trimming pared 1 base from V and 0 bases from J, leaving 10 bases between. The CDR3 consists of 16 residues. Germline V gene lookup returns CDR1 LGHNA and CDR2 YNFKEQ. The clonotype was recovered from a female donor with HTLV-1-associated myelopathy (HAM/TSP). This sequence joins TRBV4-2 and TRBJ1-5, with D maybe TRBD1 (6 bases). Material for sequencing was PBMCs. In DNA, the CDR3 is TGTGCCAGCAGCCAAGTCGGACAGTTTAGCAATCAGCCCCAGCATTTT. Translating gives CASSQVGQFSNQPQHF.